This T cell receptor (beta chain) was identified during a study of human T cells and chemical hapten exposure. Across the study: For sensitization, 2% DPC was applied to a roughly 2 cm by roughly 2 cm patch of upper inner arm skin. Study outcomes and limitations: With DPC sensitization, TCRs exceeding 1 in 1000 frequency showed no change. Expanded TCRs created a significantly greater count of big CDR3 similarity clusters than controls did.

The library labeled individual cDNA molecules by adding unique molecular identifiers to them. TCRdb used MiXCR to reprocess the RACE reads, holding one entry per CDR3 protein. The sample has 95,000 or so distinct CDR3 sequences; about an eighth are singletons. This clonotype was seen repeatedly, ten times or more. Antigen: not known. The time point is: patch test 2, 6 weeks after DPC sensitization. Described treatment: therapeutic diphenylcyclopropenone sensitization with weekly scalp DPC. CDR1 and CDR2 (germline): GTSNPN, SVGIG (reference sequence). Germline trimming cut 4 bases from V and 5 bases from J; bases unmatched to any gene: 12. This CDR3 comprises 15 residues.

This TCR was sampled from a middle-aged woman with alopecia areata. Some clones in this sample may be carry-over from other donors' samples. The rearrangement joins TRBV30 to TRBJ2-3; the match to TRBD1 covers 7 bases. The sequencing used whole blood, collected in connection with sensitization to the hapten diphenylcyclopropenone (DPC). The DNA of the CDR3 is TGTGCCTGGAACTCCAGGGGGATGGCACAAGATACGCAGTATTTT. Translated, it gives CAWNSRGMAQDTQYF.